Below are 25 T cell receptor beta chains sequenced from a single sample in a study of CD8 T cells in Susac syndrome. Reverse transcription of 0.5 to 1 ug RNA was performed with random hexamers. Via MiXCR, TCRdb re-called the immunoSEQ multiplex PCR reads, giving one row per CDR3 protein. The table lists under 150,000 distinct CDR3 sequences, 95% of them singletons. Sequencing used CD4+ T cells from PBMCs. The receptor source for this set is a human donor with Susac syndrome.

For the CDR3, the DNA is TGCGCCAGCAGCCCCAAGGGGCTTTTTCTAACCGCGAACACCGGGGAGCTGTTTTTT. Protein: CASSPKGLFLTANTGELFF. The chain employs TRBV5-1 and TRBJ2-2, with a tentative D call TRBD1 (5 bases). V lost 4 bases, J lost 0 bases, and 22 bases lay in between. The V gene's germline CDR1 is SGHRS and CDR2 YFSETQ. This CDR3 comprises 19 residues. The whole variable domain, remainder taken from reference TRBV5-1 and TRBJ2-2, is KAGVTQTPRYLIKTRGQQVTLSCSPISGHRSVSWYQQTPGQGLQFLFEYFSETQRNKGNFPGRFSGRQFSNSRSEMNVSTLELGDSALYLCASSPKGLFLTANTGELFFGEGSRLTVL.

This clonotype was found a few times. V is TRBV19 and J is TRBJ1-1; D is uncertain. The CDR3 length is 13 residues. Trimming removed 3 bases from V and 1 base from J, with 6 bases in between. Germline V CDR1 and CDR2: LNHDA, SQIVND (reference sequence). The CDR3 here is CASSMTRNTEAFF. The CDR3 DNA reads TGTGCCAGTAGTATGACAAGGAACACTGAAGCTTTCTTT.

This chain links TRBV29-1 with TRBJ2-7; 10 positions agree with TRBD1. CDR3 size: 17 residues. CDR1 SQVTM and CDR2 ANQGSEA come from the germline V gene. The CDR3 DNA is TGCAGTGTACTCGATCGGGACAGGGGTATGGTAGTCTACGAGCAGTACTTC. This gives the protein CSVLDRDRGMVVYEQYF.

The rearrangement links TRBV7-9 to TRBJ2-1; D unclear. Germline values: CDR1 SEHNR, CDR2 FQNEAQ (reference sequence). CDR3 length equals 15 residues. V dropped 10 bases and J dropped 0 bases, with 16 bases sitting between them. The CDR3 region has the DNA TGTGCCACCCTATCCGCGAGGAACTCCTACAATGAGCAGTTCTTC. It is translated as CATLSARNSYNEQFF.

V is TRBV29-1 and J is TRBJ1-2, with D perhaps TRBD1 (6 bases). CDR3 length: 12 amino acids. Between the trimmed V and J ends, which lost 3 bases and 4 bases, there was a span of 9 bases. Looked up from germline, CDR1 is SQVTM and CDR2 is ANQGSEA. CDR3 DNA: TGCAGCGTTGAGGACAGACTCTATGGCTACACCTTC. Encoded protein: CSVEDRLYGYTF.

The chain is built from TRBV6-2 or TRBV6-3 and TRBJ2-7, with 7 bases fitting TRBD1. The germline V gene encodes CDR1 MNHEY and CDR2 SVGEGT. With 2 bases clipped from V and 0 bases from J, the junction kept 1 base outside the gene matches. There are 14 residues in the CDR3. This CDR3 is CASSYGTDSYEQYF. CDR3 nucleotides: TGTGCCAGCAGTTACGGGACAGACTCCTACGAGCAGTACTTC.

The J gene is TRBJ1-5, the V gene TRBV20-1, with 8 bases lining up with TRBD1. The ends lost 5 bases at V and 4 bases at J; junction bases unmatched: 7. The CDR3 sequence is 14 residues long. Per the germline V gene, CDR1 is DFQATT and CDR2 is SNEGSKA (reference sequence). The CDR3 sequence is CSAHGGQVNQPQHF. CDR3 DNA: TGCAGTGCTCACGGGGGACAGGTTAATCAGCCCCAGCATTTT.

The chain employs TRBV3-1 and TRBJ1-5; D not certain. The germline V and J ends were trimmed by 4 bases and 2 bases, with 12 bases remaining between them. Germline V gene sequence: CDR1 LGHDT, CDR2 YNNKEL (reference sequence). This CDR3 contains 15 residues. The CDR3 DNA reads TGTGCCAGCAGCCCTGACATCGGTCGCAATCAGCCCCAGCATTTT. It specifies CASSPDIGRNQPQHF.

The chain is built from TRBV3-1 and TRBJ2-3; 8 bases fit TRBD1. V gave up 2 bases and J gave up 0 bases; unmatched junction bases: 4. The CDR3 is made up of 16 amino acids. Germline CDR1 and CDR2: LGHDT and YNNKEL (reference sequence). In DNA form, the CDR3 reads TGTGCCAGCAGCCAAAGGGGACAGGCTAGCACAGATACGCAGTATTTT. Protein: CASSQRGQASTDTQYF.

V gene TRBV4-3 combines with J gene TRBJ2-2; 10 nucleotides align to TRBD2. Germline CDR1 and CDR2: LGHNA and YSLEER. Trimming at V came to 1 base and at J to 4 bases, leaving 3 bases not matched to a gene. The CDR3 spans 16 residues. Here the CDR3 DNA reads TGCGCCAGCAGCCAAGGTCCTAGCGGGGGCACCGGGGAGCTGTTTTTT. As protein: CASSQGPSGGTGELFF.

This chain connects TRBV3-1 to TRBJ1-2, with D hard to call. The CDR3 totals 12 residues. Trimming took 4 bases from V and 4 from J, leaving 7 bases between them. Germline CDR1 LGHDT, CDR2 YNNKEL (reference sequence). Here the CDR3 DNA reads TGTGCCAGCAGCCGACCTGGCTATGGCTACACCTTC. This sequence encodes CASSRPGYGYTF.

The gene calls are TRBV5-4 and TRBJ2-3; D is undetermined. V lost 0 bases, J lost 2 bases, and 7 bases lay in between. The germline gives CDR1 SGHNT, CDR2 YYREEE (reference sequence). This CDR3 region has 14 residues. Here the CDR3 DNA reads TGTGCCAGCAGCTTGGAACTATTCACAGATACGCAGTATTTT. This translates into CASSLELFTDTQYF.

This chain joins TRBV6-5 and TRBJ1-2; D might be TRBD1 (6 bases). In germline, CDR1 is MNHEY, CDR2 SVGAGI. Trimming shortened V by 0 bases and J by 6 bases, and 11 bases separated the two germline ends. The CDR3 extends over 14 amino acids. CDR3 loop: CASSYSKQGNGYTF. CDR3 DNA: TGTGCCAGCAGTTACTCGAAGCAGGGGAATGGCTACACCTTC.

This clonotype was picked up one time. The V and J genes are TRBV20-1 and TRBJ1-3; D gene uncertain. Germline V CDR1 and CDR2: DFQATT, SNEGSKA (reference sequence). With 0 bases removed from V and 1 base from J, the gap between germline ends came to 7 bases. CDR3 length equals 14 residues. CDR3 amino acids: CSARDVASGNTIYF. The CDR3 region has the DNA TGCAGTGCTAGAGATGTAGCATCTGGAAACACCATATATTTT.

V gene TRBV30 combines with J gene TRBJ2-1, with D tentatively TRBD2 (5 bases). The CDR3 loop spans 14 amino acids. Trimming cost V 0 bases and J 6 bases, with 12 bases left between them. Looked up from germline, CDR1 is GTSNPN and CDR2 is SVGIG (reference sequence). The CDR3, as DNA: TGTGCCTGGAGTGTAGGGTTGAGCGGCAATGAGCAGTTCTTC. The encoded protein is CAWSVGLSGNEQFF.

The gene calls are TRBV24-1 and TRBJ2-1; 8 bases fit TRBD1. From germline, CDR1 is KGHDR and CDR2 SFDVKD. This CDR3 contains 16 residues. J lost 3 bases, V lost 3 bases, and 6 bases had no gene match. Here the CDR3 reads CATSDPQGENYNEQFF. CDR3 sequence (DNA): TGTGCCACCAGTGATCCACAGGGGGAAAACTACAATGAGCAGTTCTTC.

The chain uses TRBV2 and TRBJ1-5; 8 nucleotides align to TRBD1. CDR3 length equals 14 residues. The trim removed 4 bases at V and 4 bases at J, leaving 3 bases unmatched. CDR1 is SNHLY, CDR2 FYNNEI, per germline. The CDR3 DNA reads as TGTGCCAGCAGTGCTAGACAGGGGAATCAGCCCCAGCATTTT. This codes for CASSARQGNQPQHF.

This clonotype was seen only once. The chain joins TRBV5-4 to TRBJ2-7; TRBD2 agrees at 10 bases. The CDR3 is 15 residues long. Trimming took 0 bases from V and 4 from J; bases not matched to a gene: 4. Germline V CDR1 and CDR2: SGHNT, YYREEE (reference sequence). CDR3 amino acids: CASSLVAGGVYEQYF. The DNA for the CDR3 is TGTGCCAGCAGCTTGGTAGCGGGAGGAGTTTACGAGCAGTACTTC.

V usage is TRBV7-2 and J usage is TRBJ2-7, with a weak D call TRBD2 (6 bases). V was trimmed by 6 bases and J by 0 bases, leaving 12 bases between them. Germline V gene lookup returns CDR1 SGHTA and CDR2 FQGNSA. The CDR3 consists of 14 residues. CDR3 sequence (DNA): TGTGCCAGCAGAGAGGGACTGCACTCCTACGAGCAGTACTTC. Protein: CASREGLHSYEQYF.

The chain couples TRBV4-3 to TRBJ1-2; D gene unclear. There are 13 residues in the CDR3. Per the germline V gene, CDR1 is LGHNA and CDR2 is YSLEER. Trimming removed 1 base at V and 7 bases at J, with 10 bases between. The DNA of the CDR3 is TGCGCCAGCAGCCAAGTCCAATACGGTGGCTACACCTTC. Amino acid sequence: CASSQVQYGGYTF.

This sequence joins TRBV28 and TRBJ2-3, with TRBD2 matching over 14 bases. The CDR3 runs to 15 residues. The germline V gene encodes CDR1 MDHEN and CDR2 SYDVKM. The CDR3 DNA follows: TGTGCGAGTGGGACTAGCGGGGGATACGGAGATACGCAGTATTTT. It translates to CASGTSGGYGDTQYF.

J is TRBJ1-2 and V is TRBV5-4, with TRBD1 matching 12 bases. The CDR3 is 16 residues long. Germline CDR1 SGHNT, CDR2 YYREEE (reference sequence). V lost 6 bases to trimming and J lost 6 bases; unmatched junction nucleotides: 12. The CDR3 is CASTLGGGQGAHGYTF. CDR3 in DNA: TGTGCCAGCACCCTTGGCGGGGGACAGGGGGCACATGGCTACACCTTC.

The chain links TRBV30 to TRBJ2-7; tentative D call: TRBD2 (5 bases). The length of the CDR3 is 12 residues. V was clipped by 1 base and J by 3 bases, with 7 bases between them. Looked up from germline, CDR1 is GTSNPN and CDR2 is SVGIG (reference sequence). The CDR3 sequence: CAWSATSYEQYF. The CDR3 DNA sequence: TGTGCCTGGAGTGCTACTAGCTACGAGCAGTACTTC.

The chain joins TRBV28 to TRBJ2-3, with 10 bases lining up with TRBD2. Germline assignment: CDR1 MDHEN and CDR2 SYDVKM. The CDR3 is 16 residues long. The ends lost 5 bases at V and 0 bases at J; junction bases unmatched: 5. In DNA form, the CDR3 reads TGTGCCAGCAGTACTCCTAGCGGGGGTAGCACAGATACGCAGTATTTT. Translating it yields CASSTPSGGSTDTQYF.

Turning to this clonotype: At one boundary the junction diverges from the germline segment, which might be a read error. The chain combines TRBV18 with TRBJ2-7; 8 bases map to TRBD2. Germline V gene sequence: CDR1 KGHSH, CDR2 LQKENI. The CDR3 is 15 amino acids. CDR3 DNA: TGTGCCAGCTCCCCACCTGGGGGGCTAGCGGGCGAGCAGTACTTC. Translated, it gives CASSPPGGLAGEQYF.